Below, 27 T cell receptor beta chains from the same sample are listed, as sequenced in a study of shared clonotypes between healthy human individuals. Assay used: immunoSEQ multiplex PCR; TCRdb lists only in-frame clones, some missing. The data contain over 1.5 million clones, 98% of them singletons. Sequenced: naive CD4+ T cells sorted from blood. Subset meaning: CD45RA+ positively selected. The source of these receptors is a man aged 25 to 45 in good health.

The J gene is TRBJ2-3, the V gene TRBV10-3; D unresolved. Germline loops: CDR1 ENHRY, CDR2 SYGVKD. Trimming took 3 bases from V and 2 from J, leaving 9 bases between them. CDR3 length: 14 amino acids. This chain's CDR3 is CAISEGRTTDTQYF. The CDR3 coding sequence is TGTGCCATCAGTGAAGGGCGGACCACAGATACGCAGTATTTT.

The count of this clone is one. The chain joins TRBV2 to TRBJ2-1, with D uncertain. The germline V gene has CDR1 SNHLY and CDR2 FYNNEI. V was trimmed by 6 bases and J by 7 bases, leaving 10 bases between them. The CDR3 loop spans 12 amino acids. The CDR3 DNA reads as TGTGCCAGCAGACGTATAAAGAATGAGCAGTTCTTC. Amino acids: CASRRIKNEQFF.

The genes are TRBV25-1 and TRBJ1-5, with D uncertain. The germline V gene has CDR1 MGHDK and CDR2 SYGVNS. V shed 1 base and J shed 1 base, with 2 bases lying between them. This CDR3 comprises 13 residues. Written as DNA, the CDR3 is TGTGCCAGCAGTGAATTAAGCAATCAGCCCCAGCATTTT. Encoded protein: CASSELSNQPQHF.

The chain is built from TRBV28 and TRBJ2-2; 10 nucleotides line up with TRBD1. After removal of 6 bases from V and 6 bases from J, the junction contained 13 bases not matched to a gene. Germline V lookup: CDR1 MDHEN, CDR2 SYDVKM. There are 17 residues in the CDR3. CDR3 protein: CASSLPSGTGVAGELFF. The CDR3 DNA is TGTGCCAGCAGCCTTCCCTCCGGGACAGGGGTGGCCGGGGAGCTGTTTTTT. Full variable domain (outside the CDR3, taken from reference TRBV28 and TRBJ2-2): DVKVTQSSRYLVKRTGEKVFLECVQDMDHENMFWYRQDPGLGLRLIYFSYDVKMKEKGDIPEGYSVSREKKERFSLILESASTNQTSMYLCASSLPSGTGVAGELFFGEGSRLTVL.

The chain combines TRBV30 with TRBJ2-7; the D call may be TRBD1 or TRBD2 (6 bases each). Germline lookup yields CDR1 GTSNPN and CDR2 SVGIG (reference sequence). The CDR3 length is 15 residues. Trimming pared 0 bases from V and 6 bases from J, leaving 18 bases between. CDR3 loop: CAWSVLTPGGGEQYF. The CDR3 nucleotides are TGTGCCTGGAGTGTTCTAACCCCCGGGGGCGGCGAGCAGTACTTC.

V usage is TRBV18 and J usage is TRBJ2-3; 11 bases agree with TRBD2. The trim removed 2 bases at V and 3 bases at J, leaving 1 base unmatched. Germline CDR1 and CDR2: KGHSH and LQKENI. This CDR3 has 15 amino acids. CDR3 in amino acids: CASSPASGRTDTQYF. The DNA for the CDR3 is TGTGCCAGCTCACCAGCTAGCGGGAGGACAGATACGCAGTATTTT.

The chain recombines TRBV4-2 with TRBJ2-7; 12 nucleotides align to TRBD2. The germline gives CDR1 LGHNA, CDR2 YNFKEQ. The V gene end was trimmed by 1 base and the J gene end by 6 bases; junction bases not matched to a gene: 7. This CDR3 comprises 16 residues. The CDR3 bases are TGTGCCAGCAGCCAAGGAGAAAGGACTAGCGGGACCGAGCAGTACTTC. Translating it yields CASSQGERTSGTEQYF.

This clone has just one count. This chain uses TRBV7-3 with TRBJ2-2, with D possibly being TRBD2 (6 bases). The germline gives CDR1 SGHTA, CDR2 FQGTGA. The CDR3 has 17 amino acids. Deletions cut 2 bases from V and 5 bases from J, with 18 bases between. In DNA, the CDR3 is TGTGCCAGCAGCTTACAGAGTGAGCAGGACTATACCGGGGAGCTGTTTTTT. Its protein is CASSLQSEQDYTGELFF.

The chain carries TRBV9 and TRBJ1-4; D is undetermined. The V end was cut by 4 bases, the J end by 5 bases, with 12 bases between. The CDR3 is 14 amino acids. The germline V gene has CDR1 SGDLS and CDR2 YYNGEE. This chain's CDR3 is CASSYDGFNEKLFF. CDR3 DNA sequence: TGTGCCAGCAGCTACGACGGGTTCAATGAAAAACTGTTTTTT.

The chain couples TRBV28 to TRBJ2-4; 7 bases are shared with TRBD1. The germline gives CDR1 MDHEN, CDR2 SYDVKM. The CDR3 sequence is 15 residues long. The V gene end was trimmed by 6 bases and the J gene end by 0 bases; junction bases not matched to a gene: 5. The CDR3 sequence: CASSLGQLAKNIQYF. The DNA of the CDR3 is TGTGCCAGCAGCCTGGGACAGCTAGCCAAAAACATTCAGTACTTC.

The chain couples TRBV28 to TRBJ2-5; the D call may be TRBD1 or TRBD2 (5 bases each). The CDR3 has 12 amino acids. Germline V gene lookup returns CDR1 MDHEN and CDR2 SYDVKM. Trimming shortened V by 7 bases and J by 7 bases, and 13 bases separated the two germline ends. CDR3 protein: CASTQPGGTQYF. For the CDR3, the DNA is TGTGCCAGCACACAGCCTGGGGGGACCCAGTACTTC.

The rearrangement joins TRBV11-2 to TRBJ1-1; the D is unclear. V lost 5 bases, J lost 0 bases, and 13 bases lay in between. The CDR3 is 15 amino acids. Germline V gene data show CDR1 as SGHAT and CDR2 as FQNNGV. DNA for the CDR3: TGTGCCAGCAGCCACCCAGGTCGCATGAACACTGAAGCTTTCTTT. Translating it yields CASSHPGRMNTEAFF.

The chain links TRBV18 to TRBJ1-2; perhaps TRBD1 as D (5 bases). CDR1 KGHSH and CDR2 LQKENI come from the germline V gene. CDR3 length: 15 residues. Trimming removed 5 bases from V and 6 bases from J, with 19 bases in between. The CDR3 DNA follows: TGTGCCAGCTCAGTAACCGGGACTCCGGACGATGGCTACACCTTC. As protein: CASSVTGTPDDGYTF.

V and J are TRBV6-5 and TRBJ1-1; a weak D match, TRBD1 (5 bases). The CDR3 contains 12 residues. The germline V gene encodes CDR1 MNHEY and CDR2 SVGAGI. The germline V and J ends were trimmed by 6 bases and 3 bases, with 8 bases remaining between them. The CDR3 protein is CASRWGDTEAFF. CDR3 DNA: TGTGCCAGCAGATGGGGGGACACTGAAGCTTTCTTT.

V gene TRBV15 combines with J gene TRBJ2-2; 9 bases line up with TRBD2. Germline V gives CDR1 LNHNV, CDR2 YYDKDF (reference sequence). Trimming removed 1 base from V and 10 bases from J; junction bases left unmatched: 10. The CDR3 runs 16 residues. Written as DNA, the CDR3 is TGTGCCACCAGCAGAGGTTGGGCGGGAGGGCCGGTGGAGCTGTTTTTT. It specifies CATSRGWAGGPVELFF.

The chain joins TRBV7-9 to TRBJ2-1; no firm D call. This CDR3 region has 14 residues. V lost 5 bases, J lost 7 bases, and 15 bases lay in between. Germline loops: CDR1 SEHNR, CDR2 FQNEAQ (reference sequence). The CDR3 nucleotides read TGTGCCAGCAGCCCACAACACTATCAGAATGAGCAGTTCTTC. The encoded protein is CASSPQHYQNEQFF.

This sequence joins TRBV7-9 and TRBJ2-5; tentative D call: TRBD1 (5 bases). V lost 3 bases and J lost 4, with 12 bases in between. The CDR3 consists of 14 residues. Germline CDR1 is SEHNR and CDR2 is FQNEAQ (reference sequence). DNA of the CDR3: TGTGCCAGCAGCTTTCTTCGCAGGGCAGAGACCCAGTACTTC. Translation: CASSFLRRAETQYF.

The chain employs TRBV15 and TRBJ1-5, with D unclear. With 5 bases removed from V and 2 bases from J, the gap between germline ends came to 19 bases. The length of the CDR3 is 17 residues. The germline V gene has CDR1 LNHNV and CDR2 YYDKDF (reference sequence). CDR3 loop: CATSGTRAPGGNQPQHF. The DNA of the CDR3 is TGTGCCACCAGCGGAACCCGGGCCCCCGGTGGCAATCAGCCCCAGCATTTT.

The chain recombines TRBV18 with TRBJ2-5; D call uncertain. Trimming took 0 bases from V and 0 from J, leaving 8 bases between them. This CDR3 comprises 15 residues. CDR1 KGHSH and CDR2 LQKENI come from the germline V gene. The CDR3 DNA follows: TGTGCCAGCTCACCACCGGGAAGTAACCAAGAGACCCAGTACTTC. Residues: CASSPPGSNQETQYF.

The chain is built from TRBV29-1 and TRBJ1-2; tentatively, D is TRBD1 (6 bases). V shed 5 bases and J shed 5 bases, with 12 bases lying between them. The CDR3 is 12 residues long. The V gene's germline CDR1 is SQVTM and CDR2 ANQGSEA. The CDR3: CSVIGQQYGYTF. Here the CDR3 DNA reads TGCAGCGTTATAGGACAGCAATATGGCTACACCTTC.

CDR3 protein: CASSPGQDYGYTF. The CDR3 nucleotides are TGTGCCAGCAGCCCGGGACAGGACTATGGCTACACCTTC. This chain links TRBV6-1 with TRBJ1-2; TRBD1 aligns across 8 bases. The ends lost 6 bases at V and 3 bases at J; junction bases unmatched: 3. The CDR3 totals 13 residues. CDR1 and CDR2 from the germline V gene are MNHNS and SASEGT.

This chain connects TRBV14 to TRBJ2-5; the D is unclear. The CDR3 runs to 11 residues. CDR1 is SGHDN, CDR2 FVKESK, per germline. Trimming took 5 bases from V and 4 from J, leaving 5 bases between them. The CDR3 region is CASSVTETQYF. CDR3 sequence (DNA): TGTGCCAGCAGCGTTACAGAGACCCAGTACTTC.

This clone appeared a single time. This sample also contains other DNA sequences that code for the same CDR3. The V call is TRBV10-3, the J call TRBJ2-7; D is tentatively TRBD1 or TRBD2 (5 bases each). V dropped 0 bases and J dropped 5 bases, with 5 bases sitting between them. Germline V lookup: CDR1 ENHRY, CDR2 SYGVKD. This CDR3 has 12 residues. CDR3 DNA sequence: TGTGCCATCAGTGAGTCGGGACACGAGCAGTACTTC. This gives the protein CAISESGHEQYF.

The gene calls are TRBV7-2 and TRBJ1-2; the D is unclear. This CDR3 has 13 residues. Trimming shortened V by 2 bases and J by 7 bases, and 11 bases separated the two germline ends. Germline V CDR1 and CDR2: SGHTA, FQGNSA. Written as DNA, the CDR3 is TGTGCCAGCAGCTTACTAAGATTAATTGGCTACACCTTC. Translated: CASSLLRLIGYTF.

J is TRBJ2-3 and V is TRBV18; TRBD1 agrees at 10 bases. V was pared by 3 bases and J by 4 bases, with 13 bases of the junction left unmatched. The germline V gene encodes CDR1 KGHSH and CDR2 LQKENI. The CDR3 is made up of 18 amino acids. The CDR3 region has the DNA TGTGCCAGCTCACCCACCTCCCGACAGGGGGCTGGTGCAGATACGCAGTATTTT. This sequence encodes CASSPTSRQGAGADTQYF.

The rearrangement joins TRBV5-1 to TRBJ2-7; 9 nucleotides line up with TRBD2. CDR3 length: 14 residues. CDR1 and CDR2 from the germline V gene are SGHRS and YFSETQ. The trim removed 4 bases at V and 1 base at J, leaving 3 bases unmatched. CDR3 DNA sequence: TGCGCCAGCAGCGCGGGACTAGCATCCTACGAGCAGTACTTC. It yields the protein CASSAGLASYEQYF.

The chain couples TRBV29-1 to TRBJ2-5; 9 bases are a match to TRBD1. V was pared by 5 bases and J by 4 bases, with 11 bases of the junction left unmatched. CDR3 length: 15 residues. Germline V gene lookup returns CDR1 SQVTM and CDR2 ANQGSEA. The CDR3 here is CSVLYRDRVVETQYF. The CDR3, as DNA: TGCAGCGTTCTGTATCGGGACAGGGTTGTAGAGACCCAGTACTTC. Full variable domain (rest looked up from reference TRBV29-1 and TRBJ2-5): SAVISQKPSRDICQRGTSLTIQCQVDSQVTMMFWYRQQPGQSLTLIATANQGSEATYESGFVIDKFPISRPNLTFSTLTVSNMSPEDSSIYLCSVLYRDRVVETQYFGPGTRLLVL.